This entry lists 21 T cell receptor beta chains sequenced from one sample in a study of blood T cell repertoires in COVID-19. The assay was immunoSEQ multiplex PCR, and TCRdb's table has in-frame clones only and misses some. The sample records roughly 60,000 clones, roughly 80% being singletons. Sequencing input: peripheral blood. All receptors come from a human donor in a cohort sampled during active COVID-19.

The chain joins TRBV19 to TRBJ1-3; possibly TRBD1 for D (5 bases). The CDR3 is made up of 15 amino acids. V was cut by 8 bases and J by 2 bases, with 16 bases left in between. Germline V gene data show CDR1 as LNHDA and CDR2 as SQIVND (reference sequence). Here the CDR3 reads CASVAGTAPGNTIYF. In DNA, the CDR3 is TGTGCCAGTGTCGCCGGGACTGCGCCTGGAAACACCATATATTTT.

This chain links TRBV14 with TRBJ1-1, with 9 bases matching TRBD1. The V gene's germline CDR1 is SGHDN and CDR2 FVKESK. This CDR3 spans 16 amino acids. V lost 9 bases, J lost 6 bases, and 17 bases stayed unmatched. CDR3 amino acids: CASQTDRGFLGAEAFF. Here the CDR3 DNA reads TGTGCCAGTCAAACGGACAGGGGATTTTTAGGCGCTGAAGCTTTCTTT.

The V gene is TRBV7-3, the J gene TRBJ2-1; 9 positions agree with TRBD2. The CDR3 has 18 amino acids. V shed 2 bases and J 0 bases; nucleotides not matched to a gene: 8. Germline loops: CDR1 SGHTA, CDR2 FQGTGA. The CDR3 DNA reads as TGTGCCAGCAGCTTATCCGGGACTAGCTTGGGCTCCTACAATGAGCAGTTCTTC. The encoded protein is CASSLSGTSLGSYNEQFF.

A few counts support this clone. V usage is TRBV2 and J usage is TRBJ2-3; weak D call: TRBD2 (6 bases). The CDR3 is made up of 11 amino acids. Germline V gene lookup returns CDR1 SNHLY and CDR2 FYNNEI. V lost 5 bases and J 12 bases, leaving 12 bases between the germline ends. The CDR3 region has the DNA TGTGCCAGCAGTTTCCGGGACTCCCAGTATTTT. This encodes CASSFRDSQYF. The variable domain in full, with the rest retrieved from reference TRBV2 and TRBJ2-3, is EPEVTQTPSHQVTQMGQEVILRCVPISNHLYFYWYRQILGQKVEFLVSFYNNEISEKSEIFDDQFSVERPDGSNFTLKIRSTKLEDSAMYFCASSFRDSQYFGPGTRLTVL.

This clone was detected only once. Other DNA sequences within the sample encode an identical CDR3. J is TRBJ1-1 and V is TRBV12-3 or TRBV12-4; D is perhaps TRBD1 (6 bases). There are 13 residues in the CDR3. V was pared by 11 bases and J by 1 base, with 14 bases between. CDR3 coding DNA: TGTGCCTCCTGGGGCAGGGGGAACACTGAAGCTTTCTTT. The encoded protein is CASWGRGNTEAFF.

The CDR3 DNA reads TGCGCCAGCAGCTTGACAGGGGGGGTCTATGGCTACACCTTC. Translating gives CASSLTGGVYGYTF. The chain recombines TRBV5-1 with TRBJ1-2; TRBD1 agrees at 8 bases. V shed 1 base, J shed 4 bases, and the junction held 3 bases outside the gene matches. This CDR3 comprises 14 residues. Germline CDR1 and CDR2: SGHRS and YFSETQ.

V usage is TRBV5-1 and J usage is TRBJ2-1; 7 bases fit TRBD2. The CDR3 runs to 16 residues. V gave up 0 bases and J gave up 0 bases; unmatched junction bases: 3. Germline V gives CDR1 SGHRS, CDR2 YFSETQ. The CDR3, as DNA: TGCGCCAGCAGCTTGGAGGCTAGCGGCTCCTACAATGAGCAGTTCTTC. Its translation: CASSLEASGSYNEQFF.

This chain joins TRBV5-1 and TRBJ2-5; 8 nucleotides align to TRBD2. Trimming removed 3 bases from V and 2 bases from J; junction bases left unmatched: 3. CDR1 is SGHRS, CDR2 YFSETQ, per germline. This CDR3 spans 14 amino acids. CDR3 bases: TGCGCCAGCAGCTCGACTAGCGCGCAAGAGACCCAGTACTTC. It codes for CASSSTSAQETQYF.

The V gene is TRBV7-8, the J gene TRBJ2-5, with a possible D match to TRBD2 (5 bases). Germline CDR1 SGHVS, CDR2 FQNEAQ. The V and J ends lost 3 bases and 7 bases respectively, with 12 bases between them. This CDR3 comprises 13 residues. CDR3 nucleotide sequence: TGTGCCAGCAGCTTGGACTCCGTGGGGACCCAGTACTTC. It codes for CASSLDSVGTQYF.

V gene TRBV29-1 combines with J gene TRBJ1-1; tentatively, D is TRBD1 (6 bases). The germline V gene encodes CDR1 SQVTM and CDR2 ANQGSEA. The V end lost 7 bases, the J end lost 2 bases, and 14 bases lay between the germline ends. This CDR3 has 13 residues. The chain's CDR3 is CSASMGANTEAFF. CDR3 coding DNA: TGCAGCGCCTCTATGGGGGCTAACACTGAAGCTTTCTTT.

The rearrangement joins TRBV3-1 (or the pseudogene TRBV3-2) to TRBJ1-1, with a tentative D call TRBD1 (5 bases). The CDR3 length is 14 residues. The V and J ends lost 4 bases and 1 base respectively, with 10 bases between them. Looked up from germline, CDR1 is LGHDT and CDR2 is YNNKEL (reference sequence). CDR3 in DNA: TGTGCCAGCAGCCCACACGGACAGAACACTGAAGCTTTCTTT. Protein sequence: CASSPHGQNTEAFF.

CDR3 nucleotides: TGTGCCACCAGTTCAGGGAAGGGGGCCCAAAACATTCAGTACTTC. It translates to CATSSGKGAQNIQYF. The gene calls are TRBV24-1 and TRBJ2-4, with 7 nucleotides matching TRBD1. J was trimmed by 5 bases and V by 6 bases; bases with no gene match: 9. CDR3 size: 15 residues. In germline, CDR1 is KGHDR, CDR2 SFDVKD.

There are a few counts of this clone. The J gene is TRBJ1-1, the V gene TRBV9, with TRBD1 matching 8 bases. Germline-derived CDR1 and CDR2 are SGDLS and YYNGEE. V was clipped by 0 bases and J by 11 bases; unmatched bases: 9. The CDR3 runs to 14 residues. The DNA of the CDR3 is TGTGCCAGCAGCGTAGCCGTGCAGGGGGCCGTTGCTTTCTTT. This codes for CASSVAVQGAVAFF.

This clone came up a few times. The gene calls are TRBV24-1 and TRBJ2-7, with D possibly being TRBD1 (6 bases). Between the trimmed V and J ends, which lost 3 bases and 4 bases, there was a span of 15 bases. Per the germline V gene, CDR1 is KGHDR and CDR2 is SFDVKD. The CDR3 runs 15 residues. The CDR3 spells CATSDPQGPGYEQYF. The CDR3 DNA reads as TGTGCCACCAGTGATCCGCAGGGGCCGGGGTACGAGCAGTACTTC.

This rearrangement joins TRBV27 to TRBJ2-1; TRBD2 aligns across 8 bases. The germline V gene encodes CDR1 MNHEY and CDR2 SMNVEV (reference sequence). V shed 2 bases and J 8 bases; nucleotides not matched to a gene: 8. The CDR3 length is 15 residues. The CDR3 coding sequence is TGTGCCAGCAGTTTAGTCGGGAGGGCCGTCGATGAGCAGTTCTTC. Its protein product is CASSLVGRAVDEQFF.

The chain employs TRBV5-1 and TRBJ2-1; possibly TRBD2 for D (6 bases). CDR3 length: 14 residues. Trimming pared 4 bases from V and 5 bases from J, leaving 13 bases between. CDR1 is SGHRS, CDR2 YFSETQ, per germline. CDR3 DNA sequence: TGCGCCAGCAGCCAGGAGGGCCCCCACAATGAGCAGTTCTTC. Its protein product is CASSQEGPHNEQFF. Combining the CDR3 with reference TRBV5-1 and TRBJ2-1 gives the whole variable domain KAGVTQTPRYLIKTRGQQVTLSCSPISGHRSVSWYQQTPGQGLQFLFEYFSETQRNKGNFPGRFSGRQFSNSRSEMNVSTLELGDSALYLCASSQEGPHNEQFFGPGTRLTVL.

This clone was seen a handful of times. V is TRBV6-5 and J is TRBJ2-7, with D unresolved. This CDR3 region has 12 residues. Germline assignment: CDR1 MNHEY and CDR2 SVGAGI. The germline V and J ends were trimmed by 5 bases and 7 bases, with 12 bases remaining between them. CDR3 in amino acids: CASSQVGREQYF. The CDR3 DNA sequence: TGTGCCAGCAGTCAGGTGGGCAGGGAGCAGTACTTC.

The chain joins TRBV4-1 to TRBJ2-5, with D possibly being TRBD1 (6 bases). Germline CDR1 and CDR2: MGHRA and YSYEKL. The CDR3 spans 15 residues. With 4 bases removed from V and 2 bases from J, the gap between germline ends came to 14 bases. The CDR3, as DNA: TGCGCCAGCAGCCCAGGACAGATGAAGCAAGAGACCCAGTACTTC. Amino acid sequence: CASSPGQMKQETQYF.

Comment on this clone: A read error may produce the germline difference seen at one junction end. The chain combines TRBV9 with TRBJ2-7; TRBD1 is a possible D gene (5 bases). The CDR3 loop spans 12 amino acids. Germline V gene lookup returns CDR1 SGDLS and CDR2 YYNGEE. The CDR3: CASPRDQSFGAF. The CDR3 nucleotides are TGTGCCAGTCCCCGAGACCAATCCTTTGGGGCATTC.

V is TRBV21-1 and J is TRBJ2-2; TRBD1, the table's D call, lacks a check against the DNA. TRBV21-1 counts as a pseudogene. The CDR3 contains 17 residues. Written as DNA, the CDR3 is TGTGCCAGCAGAGCAAACGAAGGGGCCCGGAACACCGGGGAGCTGTTTTTT. Translation gives CASRANEGARNTGELFF.

The chain employs TRBV28 and TRBJ1-1, with unresolved D. The CDR3 contains 14 residues. Germline V gene sequence: CDR1 MDHEN, CDR2 SYDVKM. V lost 3 bases, J lost 2 bases, and 10 bases lay in between. The CDR3 DNA is TGTGCCAGCAGTTTGTTCCGGGGTAACACTGAAGCTTTCTTT. As protein: CASSLFRGNTEAFF.